This is a list of T cell receptor beta chains from one sample in a study of shared clonotypes between healthy human individuals. Data came from immunoSEQ multiplex PCR; TCRdb stores just in-frame clones and leaves some out. The table lists some 1,100,000 clones, around 82% of them singletons. The sequenced sample was memory CD4+ T cells from PBMCs. These receptors originate from a man between 18 and 29 years old in good health. Some clones in this sample may be carry-over from other donors' samples. Each CDR3 is given with its conserved first and last residue. D genes are given only for firm matches. Clone size, where shown, is once, few, many, or a class for clones that have expanded.

CDR3aa: CASSLGGRGSYEQYF
CDR3nt: TGTGCCAGCAGTTTAGGGGGCCGCGGCTCCTACGAGCAGTACTTC
abundance: -
len: 15
v_gene: TRBV28
j_gene: TRBJ2-7
d_gene: -

CDR3aa: CASSGAGADTQYF
CDR3nt: TGTGCCAGCTCAGGTGCGGGAGCAGATACGCAGTATTTT
abundance: few
len: 13
v_gene: TRBV18
j_gene: TRBJ2-3
d_gene: TRBD2

CDR3aa: CASKRQASTEAFF
CDR3nt: TGTGCCAGCAAGCGCCAGGCGAGCACTGAAGCTTTCTTT
abundance: -
len: 13
v_gene: TRBV2
j_gene: TRBJ1-1
d_gene: -

CDR3aa: CASSLADRDYGYTF
CDR3nt: TGTGCCAGCAGCTTGGCGGATAGGGACTATGGCTACACCTTC
abundance: few
len: 14
v_gene: TRBV5-6
j_gene: TRBJ1-2
d_gene: -

CDR3aa: CASLSGANSYEQYF
CDR3nt: TGTGCCAGCCTATCTGGGGCGAATTCCTACGAGCAGTACTTC
abundance: -
len: 14
v_gene: TRBV7-7
j_gene: TRBJ2-7
d_gene: -

CDR3aa: CASSSTTGGHSGNTIYF
CDR3nt: TGCGCCAGCAGCTCGACGACAGGGGGCCACTCTGGAAACACCATATATTTT
abundance: -
len: 17
v_gene: TRBV4-1
j_gene: TRBJ1-3
d_gene: TRBD1

CDR3aa: CASSLGMPTNTEAFF
CDR3nt: TGTGCCAGCAGCTTGGGGATGCCTACGAACACTGAAGCTTTCTTT
abundance: -
len: 15
v_gene: TRBV5-6
j_gene: TRBJ1-1
d_gene: -

CDR3aa: CAISEGAPLGEQYF
CDR3nt: TGTGCCATCAGTGAGGGGGCGCCTTTGGGCGAGCAGTACTTC
abundance: -
len: 14
v_gene: TRBV10-3
j_gene: TRBJ2-7
d_gene: -

CDR3aa: CATAGGYSNQPQHF
CDR3nt: TGTGCCACTGCCGGGGGATATAGCAATCAGCCCCAGCATTTT
abundance: -
len: 14
v_gene: TRBV28
j_gene: TRBJ1-5
d_gene: -

CDR3aa: CASSPPGLAGEEQYF
CDR3nt: TGTGCCAGCAGCCCCCCGGGACTAGCGGGAGAAGAGCAGTACTTC
abundance: many
len: 15
v_gene: TRBV11-2
j_gene: TRBJ2-7
d_gene: TRBD2

CDR3aa: CASSLGGYQETQYF
CDR3nt: TGTGCCAGCAGCTTAGGAGGGTACCAAGAGACCCAGTACTTC
abundance: -
len: 14
v_gene: TRBV7-2
j_gene: TRBJ2-5
d_gene: -

CDR3aa: CASSLDWDGLGYTF
CDR3nt: TGTGCCAGCAGCTTAGATTGGGACGGGCTTGGCTACACCTTC
abundance: once
len: 14
v_gene: TRBV11-3
j_gene: TRBJ1-2
d_gene: -

CDR3aa: CASSPSREQYF
CDR3nt: TGTGCCAGCAGCCCCTCGCGCGAGCAGTACTTC
abundance: -
len: 11
v_gene: TRBV28
j_gene: TRBJ2-7
d_gene: -

CDR3aa: CASTPHRTYEQYF
CDR3nt: TGTGCCAGCACCCCTCATAGAACCTACGAGCAGTACTTC
abundance: -
len: 13
v_gene: TRBV28
j_gene: TRBJ2-7
d_gene: -

CDR3aa: CASSPFGSGSRQETQYF
CDR3nt: TGTGCCAGCAGCCCCTTCGGTAGCGGGAGTCGCCAAGAGACCCAGTACTTC
abundance: few
len: 17
v_gene: TRBV7-9
j_gene: TRBJ2-5
d_gene: TRBD2

CDR3aa: CASSLGVFGLSNTEAFF
CDR3nt: TGTGCCAGCAGCTTAGGGGTATTTGGCCTCTCTAACACTGAAGCTTTCTTT
abundance: -
len: 17
v_gene: TRBV5-4
j_gene: TRBJ1-1
d_gene: -

CDR3aa: CASSPTTSGSSYNEQFF
CDR3nt: TGCGCCAGCAGCCCGACGACTAGCGGGAGCTCCTACAATGAGCAGTTCTTC
abundance: -
len: 17
v_gene: TRBV5-1
j_gene: TRBJ2-1
d_gene: TRBD2

CDR3aa: CASSFGAGETQYF
CDR3nt: TGTGCCAGCAGCTTCGGGGCTGGGGAGACCCAGTACTTC
abundance: -
len: 13
v_gene: TRBV5-6
j_gene: TRBJ2-5
d_gene: -

CDR3aa: CATSGLSQHTDTQYF
CDR3nt: TGTGCCACCTCCGGGTTATCTCAGCACACAGATACGCAGTATTTT
abundance: -
len: 15
v_gene: TRBV6-5
j_gene: TRBJ2-3
d_gene: -

CDR3aa: CASRRAGLAYEQYF
CDR3nt: TGTGCCAGCAGGAGGGCGGGACTAGCCTACGAGCAGTACTTC
abundance: once
len: 14
v_gene: TRBV27
j_gene: TRBJ2-7
d_gene: TRBD2

CDR3aa: CASSAWASSGANVLTF
CDR3nt: TGTGCCAGCAGCGCGTGGGCTAGCTCTGGGGCCAACGTCCTGACTTTC
abundance: few
len: 16
v_gene: TRBV9
j_gene: TRBJ2-6
d_gene: -

CDR3aa: CASSSSLSTNEKLFF
CDR3nt: TGTGCCAGCTCGTCTTCGCTCTCAACTAATGAAAAACTGTTTTTT
abundance: -
len: 15
v_gene: TRBV28
j_gene: TRBJ1-4
d_gene: -

CDR3aa: CASSSMGQGDNSPLHF
CDR3nt: TGTGCCAGCAGTTCGATGGGACAGGGAGATAATTCACCCCTCCACTTT
abundance: -
len: 16
v_gene: TRBV28
j_gene: TRBJ1-6
d_gene: TRBD1